A selection of T cell receptor beta chains follows, all from one sample in a study of CD8+ T cells in alopecia areata. Profiled with immunoSEQ multiplex PCR; TCRdb holds only in-frame clones, not every one. Of approximately 99,000 clones listed, 55% to 70% are singletons. The specimen sequenced was NKG2D-low CD8+ T cells sorted from blood. The receptors were gathered from a human donor with alopecia areata. CDR3s include the opening cysteine and the closing phenylalanine or tryptophan. Each record gives: D gene, clone size, V gene, J gene, CDR3 DNA, CDR3 protein. A D gene is named only where the DNA matches it firmly. The size field is filled for only some rows; it gives once, few, many or a size class.

.,few,TRBV10-3,TRBJ2-2,TGTGCCGTTCTAGCGCCGACCGGGGAGCTGTTTTTT,CAVLAPTGELFF
TRBD1,few,TRBV10-3,TRBJ2-5,TGTGCCATCAGTGAAGGGACAGCGGAAGAGACCCAGTACTTC,CAISEGTAEETQYF
TRBD2,.,TRBV6-5,TRBJ2-1,TGTGCCAGCAGTTACTCAAGCGGGGCCTACAATGAGCAGTTCTTC,CASSYSSGAYNEQFF
.,.,TRBV7-9,TRBJ2-7,TGTGCCAGCAGACCATCGGAATACGAGCAGTACTTC,CASRPSEYEQYF
.,once,TRBV5-6,TRBJ2-3,TGTGCCAGCAGCATTGAACCGGGATATAGCACAGATACGCAGTATTTT,CASSIEPGYSTDTQYF
.,.,TRBV4-1,TRBJ1-5,TGCGCCAGCAGCCAAGGTAATCAGCCCCAGCATTTT,CASSQGNQPQHF
TRBD1,.,TRBV5-1,TRBJ2-1,TGCGCCAGCAGCTTAGCCACAGGGGGAGTGAATGAGCAGTTCTTC,CASSLATGGVNEQFF
.,.,TRBV9,TRBJ2-3,TGTGCCAGCAGCGAGAGGGTCACAAGGAGCACAGATACGCAGTATTTT,CASSERVTRSTDTQYF
TRBD1,few,TRBV6-5,TRBJ2-7,TGTGCCAGCAGTTGGGGACAGGGGGCCTACGAGCAGTACTTC,CASSWGQGAYEQYF
.,.,TRBV4-1,TRBJ2-7,TGCGCCAGCAGCCAGACAGACTACGAGCAGTACTTC,CASSQTDYEQYF
.,.,TRBV2,TRBJ2-7,TGTGCCATTGGGACTTTCGAGCAGTACTTC,CAIGTFEQYF
.,.,TRBV27,TRBJ2-3,TGTGCCAGCAAATTTTCGGGGGTAGCGGGCACAGATACGCAGTATTTT,CASKFSGVAGTDTQYF
.,few,TRBV6-1,TRBJ1-1,TGTGCCAGCAGTGAACGGGCGACGGTCATGAACACTGAAGCTTTCTTT,CASSERATVMNTEAFF